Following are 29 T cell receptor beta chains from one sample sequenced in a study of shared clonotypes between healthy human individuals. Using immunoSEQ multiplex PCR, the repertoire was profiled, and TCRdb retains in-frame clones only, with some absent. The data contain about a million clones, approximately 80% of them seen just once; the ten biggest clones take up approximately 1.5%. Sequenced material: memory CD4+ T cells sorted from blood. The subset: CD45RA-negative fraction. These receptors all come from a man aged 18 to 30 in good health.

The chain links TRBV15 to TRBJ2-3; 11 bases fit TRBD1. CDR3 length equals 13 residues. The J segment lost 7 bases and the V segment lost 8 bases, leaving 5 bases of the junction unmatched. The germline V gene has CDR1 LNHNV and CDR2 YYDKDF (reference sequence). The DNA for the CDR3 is TGTGCCACCGGGGACAGGGGGAGGTATACGCAGTATTTT. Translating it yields CATGDRGRYTQYF.

CDR3 coding DNA: TGTGCCAGCAGCCGACTGAATCCCAGCACAGATACGCAGTATTTT. This sequence encodes CASSRLNPSTDTQYF. V is TRBV6-1 and J is TRBJ2-3, with no clear D. Germline CDR1 reads MNHNS; CDR2 reads SASEGT. V shed 6 bases and J shed 0 bases, with 13 bases lying between them. This CDR3 is built from 15 residues.

The CDR3 coding sequence is TGTGCCAGCAGGCTACAGGGGGACGGCACTGAAGCTTTCTTT. It specifies CASRLQGDGTEAFF. The chain employs TRBV6-1 and TRBJ1-1; 8 nucleotides line up with TRBD1. The junction had 7 bases not matched to a gene; V was cut back by 6 bases and J by 4 bases. The CDR3 runs to 14 residues. The V gene's germline CDR1 is MNHNS and CDR2 SASEGT.

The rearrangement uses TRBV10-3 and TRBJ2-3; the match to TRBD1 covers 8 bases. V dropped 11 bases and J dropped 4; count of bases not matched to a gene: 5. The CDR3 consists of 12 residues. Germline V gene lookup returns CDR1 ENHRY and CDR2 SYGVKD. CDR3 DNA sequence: TGTGCCTCACAGGGGGTCGCAGATACGCAGTATTTT. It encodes CASQGVADTQYF.

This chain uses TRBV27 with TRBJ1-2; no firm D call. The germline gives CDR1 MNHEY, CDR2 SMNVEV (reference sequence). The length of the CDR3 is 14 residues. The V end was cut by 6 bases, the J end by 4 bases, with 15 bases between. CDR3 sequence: CASRDSGSGYGYTF. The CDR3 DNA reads TGTGCCAGCAGGGACTCCGGGTCGGGCTATGGCTACACCTTC.

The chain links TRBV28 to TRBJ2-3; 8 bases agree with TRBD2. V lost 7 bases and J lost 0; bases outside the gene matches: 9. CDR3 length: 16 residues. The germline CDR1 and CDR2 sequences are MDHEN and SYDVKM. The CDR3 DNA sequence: TGTGCCAGCATTCCCCAGCGGGGGATTAGCACAGATACGCAGTATTTT. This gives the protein CASIPQRGISTDTQYF.

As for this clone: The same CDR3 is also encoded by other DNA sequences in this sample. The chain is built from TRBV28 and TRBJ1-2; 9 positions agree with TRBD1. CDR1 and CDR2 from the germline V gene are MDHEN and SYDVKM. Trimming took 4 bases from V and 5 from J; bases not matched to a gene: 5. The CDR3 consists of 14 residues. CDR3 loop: CASSSPGQGYGYTF. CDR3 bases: TGTGCCAGCAGTTCTCCCGGACAGGGGTATGGCTACACCTTC.

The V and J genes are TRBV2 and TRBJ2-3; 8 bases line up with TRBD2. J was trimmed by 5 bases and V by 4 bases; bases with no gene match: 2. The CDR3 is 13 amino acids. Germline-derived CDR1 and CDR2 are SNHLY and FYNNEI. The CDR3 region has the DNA TGTGCCAGCAGTGGGCGGGGGGAAGATACGCAGTATTTT. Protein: CASSGRGEDTQYF.

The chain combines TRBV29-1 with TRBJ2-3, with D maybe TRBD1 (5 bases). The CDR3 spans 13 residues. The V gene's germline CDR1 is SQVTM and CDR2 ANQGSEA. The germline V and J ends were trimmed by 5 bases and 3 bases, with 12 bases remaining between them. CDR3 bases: TGCAGCGTTCTGAAAGGGGAAACAGATACGCAGTATTTT. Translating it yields CSVLKGETDTQYF.

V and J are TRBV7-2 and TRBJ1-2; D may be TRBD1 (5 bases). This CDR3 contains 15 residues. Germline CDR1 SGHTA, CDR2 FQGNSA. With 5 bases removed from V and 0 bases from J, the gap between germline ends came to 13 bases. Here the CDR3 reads CASSQQEISNYGYTF. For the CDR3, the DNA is TGTGCCAGCAGCCAACAGGAGATTTCTAACTATGGCTACACCTTC.

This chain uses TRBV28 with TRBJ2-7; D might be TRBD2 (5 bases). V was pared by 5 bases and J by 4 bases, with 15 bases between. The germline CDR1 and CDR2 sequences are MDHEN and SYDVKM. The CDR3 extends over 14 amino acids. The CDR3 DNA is TGTGCCAGCAGTCTAGGGCCGGGGATATACGAGCAGTACTTC. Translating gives CASSLGPGIYEQYF. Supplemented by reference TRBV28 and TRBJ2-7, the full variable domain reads DVKVTQSSRYLVKRTGEKVFLECVQDMDHENMFWYRQDPGLGLRLIYFSYDVKMKEKGDIPEGYSVSREKKERFSLILESASTNQTSMYLCASSLGPGIYEQYFGPGTRLTVT.

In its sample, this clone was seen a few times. CDR3 region: CASKRGQSPLHF. CDR3 nucleotide sequence: TGTGCCAGCAAGAGGGGGCAATCACCCCTCCACTTT. The chain combines TRBV2 with TRBJ1-6, with TRBD1 matching 7 bases. The germline CDR1 and CDR2 sequences are SNHLY and FYNNEI. V trimming: 7 bases; J trimming: 10 bases; junction bases outside the gene matches: 4. The CDR3 is made up of 12 amino acids. The full variable domain, rest sourced from reference TRBV2 and TRBJ1-6, is EPEVTQTPSHQVTQMGQEVILRCVPISNHLYFYWYRQILGQKVEFLVSFYNNEISEKSEIFDDQFSVERPDGSNFTLKIRSTKLEDSAMYFCASKRGQSPLHFGNGTRLTVT.

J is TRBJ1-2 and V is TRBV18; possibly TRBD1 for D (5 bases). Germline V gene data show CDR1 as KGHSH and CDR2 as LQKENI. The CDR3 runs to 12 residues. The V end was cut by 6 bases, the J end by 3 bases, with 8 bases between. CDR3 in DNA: TGTGCCAGCTCCGGGGCGGACTATGGCTACACCTTC. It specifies CASSGADYGYTF.

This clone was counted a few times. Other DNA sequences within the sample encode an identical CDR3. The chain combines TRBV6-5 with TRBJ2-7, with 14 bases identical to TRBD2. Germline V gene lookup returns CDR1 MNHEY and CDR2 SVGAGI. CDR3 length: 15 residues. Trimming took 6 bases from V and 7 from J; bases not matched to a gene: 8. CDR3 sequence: CASSRGLAGGGEQYF. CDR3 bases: TGTGCCAGCAGCCGAGGACTAGCGGGGGGTGGAGAGCAGTACTTC.

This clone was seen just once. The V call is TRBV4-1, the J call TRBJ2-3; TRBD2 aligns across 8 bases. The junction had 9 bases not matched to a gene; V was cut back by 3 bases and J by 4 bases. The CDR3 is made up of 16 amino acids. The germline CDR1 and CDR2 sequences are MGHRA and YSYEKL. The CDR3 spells CASSQGSGSPADTQYF. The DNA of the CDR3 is TGCGCCAGCAGCCAGGGAAGCGGGAGTCCCGCAGATACGCAGTATTTT.

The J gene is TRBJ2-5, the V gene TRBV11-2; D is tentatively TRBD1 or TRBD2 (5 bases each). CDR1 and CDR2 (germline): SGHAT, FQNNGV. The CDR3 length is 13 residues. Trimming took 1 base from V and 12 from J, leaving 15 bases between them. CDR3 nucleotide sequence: TGTGCCAGCAGCTTAGGGGACGGCGGCGGAAAGTACTTC. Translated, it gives CASSLGDGGGKYF.

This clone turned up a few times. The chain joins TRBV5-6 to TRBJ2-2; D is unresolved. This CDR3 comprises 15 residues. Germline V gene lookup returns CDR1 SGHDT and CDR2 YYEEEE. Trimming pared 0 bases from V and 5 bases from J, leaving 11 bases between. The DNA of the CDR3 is TGTGCCAGCAGCTTGGTGGCCAGGCCGACCGGGGAGCTGTTTTTT. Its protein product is CASSLVARPTGELFF.

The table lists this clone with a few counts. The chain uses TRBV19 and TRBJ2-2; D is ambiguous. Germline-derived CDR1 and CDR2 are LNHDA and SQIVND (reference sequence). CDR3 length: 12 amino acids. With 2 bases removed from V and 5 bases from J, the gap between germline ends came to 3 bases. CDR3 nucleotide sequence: TGTGCCAGTAGTATATCTACCGGGGAGCTGTTTTTT. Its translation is CASSISTGELFF.

The CDR3 reads CASGLAGGPGEQFF. In nucleotides, the CDR3 is TGTGCCAGCGGTTTAGCGGGAGGGCCGGGTGAGCAGTTCTTC. This sequence joins TRBV25-1 and TRBJ2-1; 11 bases agree with TRBD2. Germline values: CDR1 MGHDK, CDR2 SYGVNS. The CDR3 covers 14 residues. J gave up 9 bases and V 8 bases, and 9 bases lay outside the gene matches.

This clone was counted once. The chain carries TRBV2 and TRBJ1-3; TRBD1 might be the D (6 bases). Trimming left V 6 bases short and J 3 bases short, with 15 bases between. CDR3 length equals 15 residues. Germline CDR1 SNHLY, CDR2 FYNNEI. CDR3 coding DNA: TGTGCCAGCAGCCCCTCGGGGGGCTTTGGAAACACCATATATTTT. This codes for CASSPSGGFGNTIYF. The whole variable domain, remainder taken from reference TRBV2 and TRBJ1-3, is EPEVTQTPSHQVTQMGQEVILRCVPISNHLYFYWYRQILGQKVEFLVSFYNNEISEKSEIFDDQFSVERPDGSNFTLKIRSTKLEDSAMYFCASSPSGGFGNTIYFGEGSWLTVV.

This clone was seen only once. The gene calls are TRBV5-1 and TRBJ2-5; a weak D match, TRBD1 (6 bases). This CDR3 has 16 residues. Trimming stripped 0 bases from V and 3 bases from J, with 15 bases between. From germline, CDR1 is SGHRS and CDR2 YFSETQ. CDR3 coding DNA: TGCGCCAGCAGCTTGGGCCCACAGGGAGCTAAAGAGACCCAGTACTTC. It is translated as CASSLGPQGAKETQYF.

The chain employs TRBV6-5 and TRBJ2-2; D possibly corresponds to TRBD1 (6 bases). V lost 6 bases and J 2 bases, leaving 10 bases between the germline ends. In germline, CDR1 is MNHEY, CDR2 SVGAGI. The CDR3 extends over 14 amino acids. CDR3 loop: CASRRTVNTGELFF. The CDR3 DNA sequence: TGTGCCAGCAGGAGGACAGTTAACACCGGGGAGCTGTTTTTT.

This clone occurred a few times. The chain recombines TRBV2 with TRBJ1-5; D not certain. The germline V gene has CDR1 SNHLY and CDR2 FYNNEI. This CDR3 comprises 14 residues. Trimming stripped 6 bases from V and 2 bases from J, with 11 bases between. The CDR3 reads CASSRREGNQPQHF. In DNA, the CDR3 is TGTGCCAGCAGCCGCCGGGAAGGCAATCAGCCCCAGCATTTT.

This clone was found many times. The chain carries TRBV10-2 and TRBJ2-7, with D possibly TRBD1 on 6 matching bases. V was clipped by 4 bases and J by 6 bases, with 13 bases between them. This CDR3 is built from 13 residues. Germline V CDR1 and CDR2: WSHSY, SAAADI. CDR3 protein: CASSAGQSLEQYF. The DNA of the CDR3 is TGCGCCAGCAGTGCCGGACAGTCTCTCGAGCAGTACTTC.

The CDR3 DNA sequence: TGTGCCTGGAGGCGGACATTTGAAGCTTTCTTT. This gives the protein CAWRRTFEAFF. This chain connects TRBV30 to TRBJ1-1, with TRBD1 as a possible D gene (5 bases). The CDR3 extends over 11 amino acids. Germline CDR1 is GTSNPN and CDR2 is SVGIG (reference sequence). V gave up 3 bases and J gave up 7 bases, with 9 bases separating them.

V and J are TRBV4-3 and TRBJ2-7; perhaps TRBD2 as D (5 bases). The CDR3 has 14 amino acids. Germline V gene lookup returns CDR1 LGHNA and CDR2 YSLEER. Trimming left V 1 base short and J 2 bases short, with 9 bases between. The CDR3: CASSQGFGAYEQYF. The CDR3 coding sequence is TGCGCCAGCAGCCAAGGGTTCGGGGCCTACGAGCAGTACTTC.

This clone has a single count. The CDR3 DNA sequence: TGTGCCAGCAGCCCTGAGGGCAACGTCCTGACTTTC. Residues: CASSPEGNVLTF. The genes are TRBV28 and TRBJ2-6, with D tentatively TRBD2 (5 bases). V shed 6 bases and J shed 9 bases, with 9 bases lying between them. The CDR3 covers 12 residues. The germline CDR1 and CDR2 sequences are MDHEN and SYDVKM.

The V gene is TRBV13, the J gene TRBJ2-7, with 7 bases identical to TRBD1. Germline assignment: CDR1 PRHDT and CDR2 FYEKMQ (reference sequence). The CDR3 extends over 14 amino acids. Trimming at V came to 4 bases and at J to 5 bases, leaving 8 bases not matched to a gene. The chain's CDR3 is CASSSRWTGNEQYF. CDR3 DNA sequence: TGTGCCAGCAGCTCTCGGTGGACAGGAAACGAGCAGTACTTC.

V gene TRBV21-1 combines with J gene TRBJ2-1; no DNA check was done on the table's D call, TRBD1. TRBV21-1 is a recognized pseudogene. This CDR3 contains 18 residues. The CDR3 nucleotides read TGTGCCAGCAGCAAAGCGCAGGATAAGTTTAGCTCCTACAATGAGCAGTTCTTC. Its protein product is CASSKAQDKFSSYNEQFF.